This is a list of T cell receptor beta chains from one sample in a study of blood T cell repertoires in COVID-19. Only in-frame clones appear in the TCRdb table, and some are missing; sequencing was by immunoSEQ multiplex PCR. Counted here are 150,000 to 200,000 clones, 86% occurring once; the ten biggest clones make up around 9%. Specimen: PBMCs or T cells enriched from blood (not recorded which). These receptors came from a woman aged 25 to 39 who had recovered from COVID-19. The CDR3 runs from the conserved cysteine through the conserved F or W. D genes are given only for firm matches. Some rows mark clone size as missing; the rest say once, few, many or name a class of expanded clone.

>TRBJ1-2|TRBV5-1|-|-
CASSLESIYGYTF
TGCGCCAGCAGCTTGGAGAGTATCTATGGCTACACCTTC
>TRBJ2-1|TRBV18|few|TRBD2
CASSPRVAGGELNEQFF
TGTGCCAGCTCACCAAGAGTAGCGGGAGGCGAGCTCAATGAGCAGTTCTTC
>TRBJ1-1|TRBV27|-|-
CASSSTGMNTEAFF
TGTGCCAGCAGTTCGACAGGAATGAACACTGAAGCTTTCTTT
>TRBJ2-2|TRBV9|-|-
CASSPRVLAMNTGELFF
TGTGCCAGCAGCCCCCGGGTGCTAGCGATGAACACCGGGGAGCTGTTTTTT
>TRBJ1-3|TRBV4-2|-|TRBD1
CASSQDPTGTGNTIYF
TGTGCCAGCAGCCAAGACCCGACAGGGACTGGAAACACCATATATTTT
>TRBJ2-1|TRBV30|few|-
CAWPPKGFSGPSYNEQFF
TGTGCCTGGCCCCCCAAGGGCTTCAGCGGACCCTCCTACAATGAGCAGTTCTTC
>TRBJ1-6|TRBV7-7|-|-
CASSDGVGGNSPLHF
TGTGCCAGCAGCGACGGAGTCGGGGGGAATTCACCCCTCCACTTT
>TRBJ1-1|TRBV6-5|-|TRBD1
CASSYSRTGGLAFF
TGTGCCAGCAGTTACAGCCGGACAGGGGGTTTGGCTTTCTTT
>TRBJ2-3|TRBV28|-|TRBD1
CASSSTGDTQYF
TGTGCCAGCAGTTCGACAGGGGATACGCAGTATTTT
>TRBJ1-5|TRBV6-1|-|TRBD1
CASSATGTVPYSNQPQHF
TGTGCCAGCAGTGCGACAGGGACCGTCCCATATAGCAATCAGCCCCAGCATTTT
>TRBJ2-7|TRBV29-1|-|-
CSASGVGWEQYF
TGCAGCGCCTCCGGGGTAGGGTGGGAGCAGTACTTC
>TRBJ2-7|TRBV6-5|-|TRBD1
CASSYTRQGYEQYF
TGTGCCAGCAGTTACACACGACAGGGCTACGAGCAGTACTTC
>TRBJ1-2|TRBV19|-|TRBD1
CASSLIETGQGSYGYTF
TGTGCCAGTAGTTTGATTGAAACGGGACAGGGGAGCTATGGCTACACCTTC
>TRBJ2-1|TRBV3-1/TRBV3-2|-|TRBD2
CASSQGDYPLYNEQFF
TGTGCCAGCAGCCAAGGGGACTACCCTCTTTACAATGAGCAGTTCTTC
>TRBJ2-3|TRBV6-1|-|TRBD1
CASSELRGRTDTQYF
TGTGCCAGCAGTGAACTAAGGGGGCGCACAGATACGCAGTATTTT
>TRBJ2-2|TRBV7-3|-|-
CASSSVGSAGELFF
TGTGCCAGCAGTTCTGTGGGCTCGGCCGGGGAGCTGTTTTTT
>TRBJ2-2|TRBV5-4|-|-
CASSHRGGANTGELFF
TGTGCCAGCAGCCACCGGGGCGGGGCGAACACCGGGGAGCTGTTTTTT
>TRBJ2-5|TRBV11-2|-|TRBD1
CASSLVTGVAQETQYF
TGTGCCAGCAGCTTAGTAACAGGGGTGGCCCAAGAGACCCAGTACTTC
>TRBJ2-7|TRBV23-1|-|-
CAIHSGAVSYEQYF
TGCGCCATTCACAGTGGGGCAGTTTCCTACGAGCAGTACTTC
>TRBJ2-7|TRBV23-1|-|TRBD1
CASSQSPRDRGFYEQYF
TGCGCCAGCAGTCAATCCCCTAGGGACAGGGGATTCTACGAGCAGTACTTC
>TRBJ2-1|TRBV4-1|once|TRBD2
CASSQAEREYNEQFF
TGCGCCAGCAGCCAAGCTGAGCGGGAGTACAATGAGCAGTTCTTC
>TRBJ2-3|TRBV5-1|-|TRBD2
CASSYGLAGDTDTQYF
TGCGCCAGCAGCTATGGACTAGCGGGGGACACAGATACGCAGTATTTT
>TRBJ1-2|TRBV19|-|-
CASSDTAQYGYTF
TGTGCCAGTAGTGACACGGCCCAGTATGGCTACACCTTC
>TRBJ1-1|TRBV14|-|-
CASSHRQNLNTEAFF
TGTGCCAGCAGCCACCGACAGAACCTGAACACTGAAGCTTTCTTT
>TRBJ2-5|TRBV10-3|-|TRBD2
CAISARLAGISETQYF
TGTGCCATCAGTGCCCGACTAGCGGGAATATCGGAGACCCAGTACTTC
>TRBJ1-5|TRBV6-6|-|-
CASSTPGVGNQPQHF
TGTGCCAGCAGTACACCCGGGGTTGGCAATCAGCCCCAGCATTTT
>TRBJ2-1|TRBV10-1|-|TRBD1
CASSAGTGKAGYNEQFF
TGCGCCAGCAGTGCAGGGACAGGGAAGGCGGGCTACAATGAGCAGTTCTTC
>TRBJ2-7|TRBV27|-|TRBD2
CASRMGLAPYEQYF
TGTGCCAGCAGGATGGGACTAGCCCCCTACGAGCAGTACTTC
>TRBJ2-5|TRBV27|-|-
CASSFQGSLGGRQETQYF
TGTGCCAGCAGTTTTCAGGGAAGTTTAGGGGGTAGACAAGAGACCCAGTACTTC
>TRBJ1-1|TRBV19|-|TRBD1
CASSGLDRGSTEAFF
TGTGCCAGTAGCGGCCTGGACAGGGGAAGCACTGAAGCTTTCTTT
>TRBJ1-2|TRBV2|-|TRBD1
CASSSPFMDRRDRDGYTF
TGTGCCAGCAGTTCCCCCTTTATGGACAGGAGGGATAGGGATGGCTACACCTTC
>TRBJ2-7|TRBV19|-|-
CASTITGSYEQYF
TGTGCCAGTACCATAACGGGCTCCTACGAGCAGTACTTC
>TRBJ2-3|TRBV4-1|-|-
CASSQEQGSDTQYF
TGCGCCAGCAGCCAAGAGCAGGGCTCAGATACGCAGTATTTT
>TRBJ2-7|TRBV18|-|-
CASSPPRDEQYF
TGTGCCAGCTCACCACCGAGGGACGAGCAGTACTTC
>TRBJ2-1|TRBV7-2|-|TRBD1
CASSFFRGNEQFF
TGTGCCAGCAGCTTCTTCAGGGGGAATGAGCAGTTCTTC
>TRBJ1-2|TRBV5-6|-|TRBD1
CASSYLPDREEGYTF
TGTGCCAGCAGCTACTTGCCCGACAGGGAGGAAGGCTACACCTTC
>TRBJ1-6|TRBV28|once|-
CASRQQGTYNSPLHF
TGTGCCAGCAGACAACAGGGTACCTATAATTCACCCCTCCACTTT
>TRBJ2-6|TRBV7-9|-|-
CASSLVRDVTTGANVLTF
TGTGCCAGCAGCTTAGTTCGGGATGTAACTACTGGGGCCAACGTCCTGACTTTC
>TRBJ2-5|TRBV24-1|-|TRBD1
CATSDLQGNVETQYF
TGTGCCACCAGTGATCTACAGGGGAATGTAGAGACCCAGTACTTC